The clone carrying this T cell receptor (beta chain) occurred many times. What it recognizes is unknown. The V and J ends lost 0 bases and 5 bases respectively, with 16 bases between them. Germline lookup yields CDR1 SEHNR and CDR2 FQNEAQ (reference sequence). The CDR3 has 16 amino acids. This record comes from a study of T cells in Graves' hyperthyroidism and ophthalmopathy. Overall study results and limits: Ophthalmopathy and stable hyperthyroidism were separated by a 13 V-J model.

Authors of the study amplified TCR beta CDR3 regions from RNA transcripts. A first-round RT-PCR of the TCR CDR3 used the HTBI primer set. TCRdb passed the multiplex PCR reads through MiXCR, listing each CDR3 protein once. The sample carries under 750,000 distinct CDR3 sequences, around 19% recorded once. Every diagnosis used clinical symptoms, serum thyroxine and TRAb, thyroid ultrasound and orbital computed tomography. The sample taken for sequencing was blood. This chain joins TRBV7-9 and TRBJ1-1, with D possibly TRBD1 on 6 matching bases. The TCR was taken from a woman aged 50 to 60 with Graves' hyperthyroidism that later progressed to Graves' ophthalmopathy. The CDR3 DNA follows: TGTGCCAGCAGCTTAGCCTCTAGCAGGGGTGGGACTGAAGCTTTCTTT. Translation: CASSLASSRGGTEAFF. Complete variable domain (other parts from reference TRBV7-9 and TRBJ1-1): DTGVSQNPRHKITKRGQNVTFRCDPISEHNRLYWYRQTLGQGPEFLTYFQNEAQLEKSRLLSDRFSAERPKGSFSTLEIQRTEQGDSAMYLCASSLASSRGGTEAFFGQGTRLTVV.